Below are 22 T cell receptor beta chains sequenced from a single sample in a study of T cell changes during pregnancy in multiple sclerosis. The table came from immunoSEQ multiplex PCR; TCRdb's copy has only in-frame clones and leaves some out. The sample has around 60,000 clones; around 90% are singletons. This specimen consisted of CD4+ T cells from peripheral blood mononuclear cells, obtained after pregnancy. These receptors came from a female donor in good health, enrolled as a control in a pregnancy study.

The rearrangement joins TRBV12-5 to TRBJ1-2; TRBD1 is a possible D gene (6 bases). CDR3 length: 13 residues. V was pared by 2 bases and J by 2 bases, with 6 bases between. CDR1 LGHNT and CDR2 FRNRAP come from the germline V gene. The chain's CDR3 is CASGLQGNYGYTF. The CDR3 DNA reads as TGTGCTAGTGGTTTGCAGGGGAACTATGGCTACACCTTC.

The count of this clone is one. Other DNA sequences in the sample encode the same CDR3. The chain links TRBV7-8 to TRBJ1-2; 9 bases agree with TRBD1. Germline V gene data show CDR1 as SGHVS and CDR2 as FQNEAQ. The J segment lost 6 bases and the V segment lost 1 base, leaving 3 bases of the junction unmatched. The CDR3 is 14 amino acids. Written as DNA, the CDR3 is TGTGCCAGCAGCTTAGGGCGGACAGGGGATGGCTACACCTTC. As protein: CASSLGRTGDGYTF.

V is TRBV18 and J is TRBJ1-1; TRBD1 agrees at 9 bases. V trimming: 6 bases; J trimming: 3 bases; junction bases outside the gene matches: 2. Germline V lookup: CDR1 KGHSH, CDR2 LQKENI. The CDR3 sequence is 13 residues long. Written as DNA, the CDR3 is TGTGCCAGCTCCCGGGACAGGGACACTGAAGCTTTCTTT. Translation gives CASSRDRDTEAFF.

This clone was observed a single time. The V call is TRBV11-3, the J call TRBJ2-7; 9 bases align to TRBD1. The CDR3 spans 14 residues. The V and J ends lost 1 base and 6 bases, in that order; junction bases with no gene match: 4. Germline CDR1 is SGHNT and CDR2 is YENEEA. The CDR3 bases are TGTGCCAGCAGCTTAGGCAGGACAGGGGTCGAGCAGTACTTC. It encodes CASSLGRTGVEQYF.

The J gene is TRBJ2-1, the V gene TRBV6-5; 7 bases fit TRBD2. This CDR3 contains 14 residues. In germline, CDR1 is MNHEY, CDR2 SVGAGI. The J segment lost 9 bases and the V segment lost 6 bases, leaving 11 bases of the junction unmatched. CDR3 sequence: CASSQPTSLGEQFF. The DNA of the CDR3 is TGTGCCAGCAGCCAACCGACTAGCTTGGGTGAGCAGTTCTTC.

In its sample, this clone was seen once. The gene calls are TRBV7-2 and TRBJ1-5; the D is unclear. The CDR3 runs 14 residues. Looked up from germline, CDR1 is SGHTA and CDR2 is FQGNSA. Trimming removed 5 bases from V and 6 bases from J, with 14 bases in between. The CDR3 reads CASSHDGEGQPQHF. In nucleotides, the CDR3 is TGTGCCAGCAGCCATGACGGGGAAGGTCAGCCCCAGCATTTT.

The J gene is TRBJ2-3, the V gene TRBV5-4; 9 nucleotides line up with TRBD2. CDR1 is SGHNT and CDR2 is YYREEE in the germline V gene (reference sequence). After removal of 4 bases from V and 3 bases from J, the junction contained 12 bases not matched to a gene. There are 17 residues in the CDR3. The CDR3 is CASSHGGGGARTDTQYF. CDR3 bases: TGTGCCAGCAGCCACGGGGGCGGGGGGGCCAGGACAGATACGCAGTATTTT.

CDR3 loop: CASSQDRGAYNSPLHF. CDR3 nucleotide sequence: TGCGCCAGCAGCCAAGACAGGGGAGCATATAATTCACCCCTCCACTTT. V gene TRBV4-3 combines with J gene TRBJ1-6; possible D gene TRBD1, 6 bases. Germline V gene sequence: CDR1 LGHNA, CDR2 YSLEER. V was shortened by 0 bases and J by 4 bases, with 10 bases between the two germline ends. This CDR3 is 16 amino acids long.

The chain joins TRBV7-2 to TRBJ2-5; 15 bases are a match to TRBD2. Germline CDR1 SGHTA, CDR2 FQGNSA. V was pared by 0 bases and J by 8 bases, with 10 bases of the junction left unmatched. This CDR3 is built from 18 residues. Here the CDR3 DNA reads TGTGCCAGCAGCTTAGCCGGGACTAGCGGGGGGATGGGAGTAACCCAGTACTTC. Its protein product is CASSLAGTSGGMGVTQYF.

The rearrangement uses TRBV5-4 and TRBJ1-1; 12 bases align to TRBD1. The CDR3 contains 16 residues. Germline trimming cut 4 bases from V and 4 bases from J; bases unmatched to any gene: 8. The germline V gene encodes CDR1 SGHNT and CDR2 YYREEE (reference sequence). CDR3 amino acids: CASSAGQGASGTEAFF. Written as DNA, the CDR3 is TGTGCCAGCAGCGCGGGACAGGGGGCGTCCGGCACTGAAGCTTTCTTT. The full variable domain, rest sourced from reference TRBV5-4 and TRBJ1-1, is ETGVTQSPTHLIKTRGQQVTLRCSSQSGHNTVSWYQQALGQGPQFIFQYYREEENGRGNFPPRFSGLQFPNYSSELNVNALELDDSALYLCASSAGQGASGTEAFFGQGTRLTVV.

The chain is built from TRBV9 and TRBJ2-4; 10 bases agree with TRBD2. There are 16 residues in the CDR3. After removal of 0 bases from V and 6 bases from J, the junction contained 6 bases not matched to a gene. Germline V gene sequence: CDR1 SGDLS, CDR2 YYNGEE. The CDR3: CASSVDLAGAPNIQYF. For the CDR3, the DNA is TGTGCCAGCAGCGTAGATCTAGCGGGGGCCCCAAACATTCAGTACTTC.

The chain recombines TRBV11-3 with TRBJ1-3; a possible D gene is TRBD1 (6 bases). The CDR3 sequence is 14 residues long. V lost 5 bases and J lost 3, with 11 bases in between. From germline, CDR1 is SGHNT and CDR2 YENEEA. The CDR3 DNA is TGTGCCAGCAGCCCAGGGACATATGGAAACACCATATATTTT. Its translation is CASSPGTYGNTIYF. The variable domain in full, completed from reference TRBV11-3 and TRBJ1-3, reads EAGVVQSPRYKIIEKKQPVAFWCNPISGHNTLYWYLQNLGQGPELLIRYENEEAVDDSQLPKDRFSAERLKGVDSTLKIQPAELGDSAVYLCASSPGTYGNTIYFGEGSWLTVV.

The V and J genes are TRBV27 and TRBJ2-7; 7 bases are a match to TRBD1. This CDR3 region has 14 residues. Trimming cost V 5 bases and J 0 bases; bases outside gene matches: 4. The germline CDR1 and CDR2 sequences are MNHEY and SMNVEV (reference sequence). The CDR3 is CASSKRQGSYEQYF. Here the CDR3 DNA reads TGTGCCAGCAGTAAAAGACAGGGCTCCTACGAGCAGTACTTC.

V is TRBV18 and J is TRBJ2-7; a weak D match, TRBD2 (5 bases). Germline CDR1 and CDR2: KGHSH and LQKENI. The CDR3 contains 14 residues. V lost 2 bases, J lost 6 bases, and 14 bases lay in between. This chain's CDR3 is CASSPGDTRGEQYF. In DNA, the CDR3 is TGTGCCAGCTCACCAGGAGACACCCGGGGCGAGCAGTACTTC. Filled out from reference TRBV18 and TRBJ2-7, the complete variable domain reads NAGVMQNPRHLVRRRGQEARLRCSPMKGHSHVYWYRQLPEEGLKFMVYLQKENIIDESGMPKERFSAEFPKEGPSILRIQQVVRGDSAAYFCASSPGDTRGEQYFGPGTRLTVT.

The chain links TRBV9 to TRBJ1-6; a weak D match, TRBD1 (5 bases). Germline CDR1 is SGDLS and CDR2 is YYNGEE. The CDR3 is 16 residues long. The V gene lost 4 bases and the J gene lost 8 bases, with 19 bases spanning the gap. The CDR3 sequence is CASSTEPLEGDSPLHF. CDR3 bases: TGTGCCAGCAGCACCGAGCCCCTCGAAGGGGATTCACCCCTCCACTTT.

The chain links TRBV7-2 to TRBJ1-5; TRBD1 agrees at 7 bases. The junction had 13 bases not matched to a gene; V was cut back by 5 bases and J by 0 bases. The length of the CDR3 is 18 residues. CDR1 and CDR2 (germline): SGHTA, FQGNSA. The CDR3 spells CASSTRTGDKYSNQPQHF. CDR3 DNA: TGTGCCAGCAGCACCCGGACAGGCGATAAGTATAGCAATCAGCCCCAGCATTTT.

This clone was seen a single time. The chain carries TRBV11-3 and TRBJ1-4; no definite D call. Germline loops: CDR1 SGHNT, CDR2 YENEEA. The CDR3 consists of 12 residues. Between the trimmed V and J ends, which lost 0 bases and 8 bases, there was a span of 4 bases. Written as DNA, the CDR3 is TGTGCCAGCAGCTTAGAAGCAGAAAAACTGTTTTTT. This gives the protein CASSLEAEKLFF.

V and J are TRBV7-2 and TRBJ1-6, with D possibly TRBD1 on 5 matching bases. Germline V gene data show CDR1 as SGHTA and CDR2 as FQGNSA. Trimming stripped 6 bases from V and 8 bases from J, with 14 bases between. There are 14 residues in the CDR3. The CDR3 spells CASSSGSIDSPLHF. CDR3 DNA sequence: TGTGCCAGCAGTTCAGGGTCTATAGATTCACCCCTCCACTTT.

J is TRBJ2-5 and V is TRBV10-3; TRBD1 agrees at 12 bases. The germline CDR1 and CDR2 sequences are ENHRY and SYGVKD. The CDR3 extends over 13 amino acids. With 11 bases clipped from V and 5 bases from J, the junction kept 6 bases outside the gene matches. The CDR3 DNA follows: TGTGCCGGGGGGACAGGGGGCATGGAGACCCAGTACTTC. It codes for CAGGTGGMETQYF.

This chain connects TRBV7-6 to TRBJ2-3, with TRBD1 matching over 11 bases. The length of the CDR3 is 16 residues. V lost 3 bases and J lost 4; bases outside the gene matches: 6. Germline assignment: CDR1 SGHVS and CDR2 FNYEAQ. As DNA, the CDR3 is TGTGCCAGCAGCTTTAACCCGGGACAGGGGGCAGATACGCAGTATTTT. It yields the protein CASSFNPGQGADTQYF.

The V and J genes are TRBV7-2 and TRBJ2-3, with TRBD2 matching over 8 bases. The CDR3 runs 17 residues. CDR1 is SGHTA, CDR2 FQGNSA, per germline. J lost 4 bases, V lost 4 bases, and 13 bases had no gene match. In nucleotides, the CDR3 is TGTGCCAGCAGCTCTCTCTTAGCGGGGAGTTCGCCAGATACGCAGTATTTT. Amino acids: CASSSLLAGSSPDTQYF.

The chain uses TRBV9 and TRBJ2-7, with a tentative D call TRBD1 (5 bases). Trimming cost V 4 bases and J 0 bases, with 14 bases left between them. Germline V CDR1 and CDR2: SGDLS, YYNGEE. There are 15 residues in the CDR3. The CDR3 loop reads CASSPQGTSSYEQYF. In nucleotides, the CDR3 is TGTGCCAGCAGCCCCCAGGGCACTTCCTCCTACGAGCAGTACTTC.